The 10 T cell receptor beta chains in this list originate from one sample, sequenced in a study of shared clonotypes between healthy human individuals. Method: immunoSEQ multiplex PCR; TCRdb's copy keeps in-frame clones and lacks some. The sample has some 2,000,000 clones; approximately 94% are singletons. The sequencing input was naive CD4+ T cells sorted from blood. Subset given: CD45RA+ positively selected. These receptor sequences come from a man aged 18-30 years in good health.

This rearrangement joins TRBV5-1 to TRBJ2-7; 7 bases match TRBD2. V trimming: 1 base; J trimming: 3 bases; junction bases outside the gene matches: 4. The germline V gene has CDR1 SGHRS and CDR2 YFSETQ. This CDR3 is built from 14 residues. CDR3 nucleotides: TGCGCCAGCAGCTTGATAGCGGGCGACTACGAGCAGTACTTC. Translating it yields CASSLIAGDYEQYF.

CDR3: CASSFDRANGYTF. CDR3 nucleotides: TGTGCCAGCAGCTTCGACAGGGCAAATGGCTACACCTTC. The chain uses TRBV5-6 and TRBJ1-2; 7 bases are a match to TRBD1. This CDR3 spans 13 amino acids. J gave up 6 bases and V 2 bases, and 4 bases lay outside the gene matches. Germline assignment: CDR1 SGHDT and CDR2 YYEEEE.

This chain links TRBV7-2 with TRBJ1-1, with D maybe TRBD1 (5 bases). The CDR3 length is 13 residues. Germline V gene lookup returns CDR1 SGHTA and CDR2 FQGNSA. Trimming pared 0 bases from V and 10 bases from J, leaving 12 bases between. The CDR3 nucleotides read TGTGCCAGCAGCTTAGCTCAGGGTTTCGGAGCTTTCTTT. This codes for CASSLAQGFGAFF.

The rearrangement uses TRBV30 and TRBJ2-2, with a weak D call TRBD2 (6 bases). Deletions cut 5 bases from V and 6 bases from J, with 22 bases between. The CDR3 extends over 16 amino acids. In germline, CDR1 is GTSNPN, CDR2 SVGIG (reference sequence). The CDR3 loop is CAWVTSGFGLPGELFF. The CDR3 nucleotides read TGTGCCTGGGTCACCAGCGGGTTTGGCCTCCCCGGGGAGCTGTTTTTT.

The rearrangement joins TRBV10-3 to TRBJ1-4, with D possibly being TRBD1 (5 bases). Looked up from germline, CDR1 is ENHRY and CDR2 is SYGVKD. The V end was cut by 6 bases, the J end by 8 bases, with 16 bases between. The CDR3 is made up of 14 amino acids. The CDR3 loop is CAIRAGTAAEKLFF. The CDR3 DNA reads TGTGCCATCAGGGCCGGGACGGCGGCCGAAAAACTGTTTTTT.

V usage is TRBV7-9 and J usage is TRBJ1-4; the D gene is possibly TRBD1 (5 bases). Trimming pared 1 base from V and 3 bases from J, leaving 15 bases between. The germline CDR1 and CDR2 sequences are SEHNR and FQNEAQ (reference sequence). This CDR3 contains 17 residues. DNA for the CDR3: TGTGCCAGCAGCTTAGTGGGACCGGCAGGGCCTAATGAAAAACTGTTTTTT. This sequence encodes CASSLVGPAGPNEKLFF.

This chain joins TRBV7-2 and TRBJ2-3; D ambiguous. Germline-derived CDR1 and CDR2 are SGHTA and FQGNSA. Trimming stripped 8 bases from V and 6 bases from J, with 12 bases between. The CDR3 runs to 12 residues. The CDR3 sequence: CASGLSRDTQYF. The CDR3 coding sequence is TGTGCCAGCGGGCTTAGCCGGGATACGCAGTATTTT.

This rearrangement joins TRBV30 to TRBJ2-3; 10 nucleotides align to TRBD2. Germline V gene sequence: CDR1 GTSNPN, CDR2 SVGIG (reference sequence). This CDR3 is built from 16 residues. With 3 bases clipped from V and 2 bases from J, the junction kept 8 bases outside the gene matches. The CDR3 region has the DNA TGTGCCTGGAGCGCCTTAGCGGGAGGCCCCACAGATACGCAGTATTTT. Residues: CAWSALAGGPTDTQYF.

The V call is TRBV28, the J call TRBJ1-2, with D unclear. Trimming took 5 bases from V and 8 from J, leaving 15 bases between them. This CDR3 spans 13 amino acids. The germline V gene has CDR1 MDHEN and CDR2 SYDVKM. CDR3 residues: CASSTGRGGGYTF. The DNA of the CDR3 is TGTGCCAGCAGTACCGGCCGGGGTGGGGGCTACACCTTC.

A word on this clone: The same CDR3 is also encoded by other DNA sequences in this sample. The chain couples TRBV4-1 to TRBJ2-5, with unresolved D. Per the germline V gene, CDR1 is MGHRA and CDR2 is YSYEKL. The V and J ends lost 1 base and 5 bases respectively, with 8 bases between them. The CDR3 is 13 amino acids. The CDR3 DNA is TGCGCCAGCAGCCAAGTCGCTCCGGAGACCCAGTACTTC. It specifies CASSQVAPETQYF.